The rows below give T cell receptor beta chains drawn from one sample of a study of blood T cells in healthy people across ages. TCRdb re-derived calls from the 5' RACE reads in MiXCR, one entry per CDR3 protein. The repertoire holds about 1.7 million distinct CDR3 sequences, approximately 30% seen once, with roughly 8.2% in the top ten. Sequencing was performed on blood. The source is a woman aged 30 to 39 in good health. The CDR3 runs from the conserved cysteine through the conserved F or W. Fields, in order: D gene, clone size, V gene, J gene, CDR3 DNA, CDR3 protein. A D gene is named only where the DNA matches it firmly. Clone size is shown for a subset of rows, as once, few, many or a class of expanded clone.

D: TRBD1; size: NA; V: TRBV20-1; J: TRBJ2-5; DNA: TGCAGTGCTAGATGGGACAGGGGAGGCCAAGAGACCCAGTACTTC; CDR3: CSARWDRGGQETQYF
D: NA; size: NA; V: TRBV28; J: TRBJ2-7; DNA: TGTGCCAGCAGTTCCGGGATTCCTCCCTACGAGCAGTACTTC; CDR3: CASSSGIPPYEQYF
D: TRBD2; size: many; V: TRBV5-1; J: TRBJ2-3; DNA: TGCGCCAGCAGCTTGGTAACTAGCGGTGGCCTCGATACGCAGTATTTT; CDR3: CASSLVTSGGLDTQYF
D: NA; size: few; V: TRBV12-3/TRBV12-4; J: TRBJ2-7; DNA: TGTGCCAGCAGTTGGGTTAGCGGTTATATTCCCTCCTACGAGCAGTACTTC; CDR3: CASSWVSGYIPSYEQYF
D: NA; size: NA; V: TRBV4-1; J: TRBJ1-2; DNA: TGCGCCAGCAGCCAAGATCAGTCAGTACGGGGCTACACCTTC; CDR3: CASSQDQSVRGYTF
D: NA; size: few; V: TRBV5-1; J: TRBJ1-5; DNA: TGCGCCAGCAGCTTGGGGTTGGGGGGCGGCAATCAGCCCCAGCATTTT; CDR3: CASSLGLGGGNQPQHF
D: NA; size: many; V: TRBV3-1; J: TRBJ2-5; DNA: TGTGCCAGCAGGCGAGGGGGGGATGAGACCCAGTACTTC; CDR3: CASRRGGDETQYF
D: NA; size: NA; V: TRBV3-1; J: TRBJ2-3; DNA: TGTGCCAGCAGCCAAGATCTTGTCGGGGGAATCACAGATACGCAGTATTTT; CDR3: CASSQDLVGGITDTQYF
D: NA; size: NA; V: TRBV18; J: TRBJ1-2; DNA: TGTGCCAGCTCACCCCCGGCCAAGAACTATGGCTACACCTTC; CDR3: CASSPPAKNYGYTF
D: NA; size: NA; V: TRBV14; J: TRBJ2-4; DNA: TGTGCCAGCAGCCAAGTGAGGAGGGCCATTCAGTACTTC; CDR3: CASSQVRRAIQYF
D: NA; size: NA; V: TRBV5-1; J: TRBJ2-3; DNA: TGCGCCAGCAGCTTGGGACAGATGCAAGATACGCAGTATTTT; CDR3: CASSLGQMQDTQYF
D: TRBD1; size: NA; V: TRBV5-5; J: TRBJ2-5; DNA: TGTGCCAGCAGCTGGGACAGGGGTGACAATGAGCAGTACTTC; CDR3: CASSWDRGDNEQYF
D: NA; size: NA; V: TRBV3-1; J: TRBJ1-5; DNA: TGTGCCAGCAGCTTCTGGACATCGGGCCAAGAGACCCAGCATTTT; CDR3: CASSFWTSGQETQHF
D: NA; size: few; V: TRBV29-1; J: TRBJ2-7; DNA: TGCAGCGTTGAAGAGGTCGGTAGCTCCTACGAGCAGTACTTC; CDR3: CSVEEVGSSYEQYF
D: NA; size: few; V: TRBV7-2; J: TRBJ2-5; DNA: TGTGCCAGCAGCTTAGTCGTAGTGGAAGAGACCCAGTACTTC; CDR3: CASSLVVVEETQYF
D: TRBD1; size: NA; V: TRBV12-3/TRBV12-4; J: TRBJ2-1; DNA: TGTGCCAGCAGCTTAGTGGTCGGGACAGGGGATGGCAATGAGCAGTTCTTC; CDR3: CASSLVVGTGDGNEQFF